This T cell receptor (beta chain) originates from a study of post-analysis software for immune sequencing data. At the level of the study: Relapsing-remitting, secondary progressive and progressive-relapsing multiple sclerosis courses were included.

Study results and limitations: Among multiple sclerosis patients, normalized Chao1 diversity was significantly below that of controls. Strong co-clustering by F measure linked samples that shared a preparation batch. About five TRBV segments occurring more often in patients than controls included TRBV5-6, TRBV5-1 and TRBV20-1.

Sequencing libraries made from TCR beta cDNA carried unique molecular identifiers. Each sample of roughly 0.9 to 11 million input T cells yielded 500,000 or so cDNA molecules, so each molecule approximated one T cell. TCRdb reprocessed the PCR reads via MiXCR and lists one record per CDR3 protein. Altogether hundreds of thousands of distinct CDR3 sequences are present, around 40% being singletons, with the ten largest covering about an eighth. Unmatched junction bases numbered 12, after V lost 5 bases and J lost 8 bases. This CDR3 is built from 17 residues. On this clonotype: Antigen specificity is unknown.

This TCR was sampled from a girl aged 5 to 17 with multiple sclerosis. Sequencing was done on a sample of blood. The chain links TRBV12-3 or TRBV12-4 to TRBJ2-1; 13 bases fit TRBD2. Written as DNA, the CDR3 is TGTGCCAGCAGTCCCCTTGGACTAGCGGGGGCCCGGGATGAGCAGTTCTTC. Protein sequence: CASSPLGLAGARDEQFF.